The entry that follows covers one TCR beta chain sequence. This record comes from a study of T cell responses to AZD1222 COVID-19 vaccine. Data came from immunoSEQ multiplex PCR; TCRdb stores just in-frame clones and leaves some out. The data show 68,000 or so clones, around nine tenths seen once. The V end lost 1 base, the J end lost 5 bases, and 9 bases lay between the germline ends. This CDR3 has 14 residues. Germline lookup yields CDR1 SGHRS and CDR2 YFSETQ. The source material was peripheral blood, sampled on day 0 of AZD1222 vaccination. The V and J genes are TRBV5-1 and TRBJ1-4; D gene unclear. This TCR came from an adult in good health. Here the CDR3 reads CASSLTGVNEKLFF. The CDR3 coding sequence is TGCGCCAGCAGCTTGACTGGCGTAAATGAAAAACTGTTTTTT.